This TCR beta chain was identified in a study of spatial heterogeneity in lung cancer. Study context: Raw reads showed each unique TCR and UMI combination turning up more than ten times on average.

TCR cDNA molecules each carried a unique molecular identifier. TCRdb called the 5' RACE reads again in MiXCR, with one record for every CDR3 protein. The sample comprises about 11,000 distinct CDR3 sequences, approximately 4% of which are singletons, and about 7.6% rests with the top ten. This CDR3 is 19 amino acids long. V lost 5 bases and J lost 0; bases outside the gene matches: 12. Stated time point: sample taken at primary tumor resection. Without sorting, whole RNA was sequenced from tumor, nontumor lung or frozen PBMC. There were 70 to 80 donors, all of them untreated patients with early-stage non-small cell lung cancer. This clonotype turned up a few times. This beta chain was picked up by a library intended for alpha chains and is off target, so its count carries little meaning.

The sequenced sample was normal lung tissue next to the tumor, obtained at surgery. The V and J genes are TRBV12-3 or TRBV12-4 and TRBJ2-6, with 8 positions matching TRBD1. The TCR comes from a male donor with early-stage non-small cell lung cancer. This CDR3 is CASSLHYRGFSSGANVLTF. In DNA form, the CDR3 reads TGTGCCAGCAGTCTCCATTACAGGGGGTTCAGCTCTGGGGCCAACGTCCTGACTTTC.